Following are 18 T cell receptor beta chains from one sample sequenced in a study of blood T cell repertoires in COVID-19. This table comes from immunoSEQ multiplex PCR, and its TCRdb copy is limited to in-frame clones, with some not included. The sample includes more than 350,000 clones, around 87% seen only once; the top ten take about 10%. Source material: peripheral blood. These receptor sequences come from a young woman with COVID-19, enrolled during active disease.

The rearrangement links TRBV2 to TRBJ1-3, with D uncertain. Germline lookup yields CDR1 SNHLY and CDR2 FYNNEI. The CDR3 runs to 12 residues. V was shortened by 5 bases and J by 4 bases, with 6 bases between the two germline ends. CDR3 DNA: TGTGCCAGCAGTATGTCGGGAAACACCATATATTTT. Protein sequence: CASSMSGNTIYF.

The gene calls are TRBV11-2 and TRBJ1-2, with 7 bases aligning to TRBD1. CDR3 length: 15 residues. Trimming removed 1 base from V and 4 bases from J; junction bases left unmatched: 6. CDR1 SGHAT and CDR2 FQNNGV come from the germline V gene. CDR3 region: CASSLGAGGRYGYTF. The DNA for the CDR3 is TGTGCCAGCAGCTTAGGGGCAGGGGGTCGCTATGGCTACACCTTC.

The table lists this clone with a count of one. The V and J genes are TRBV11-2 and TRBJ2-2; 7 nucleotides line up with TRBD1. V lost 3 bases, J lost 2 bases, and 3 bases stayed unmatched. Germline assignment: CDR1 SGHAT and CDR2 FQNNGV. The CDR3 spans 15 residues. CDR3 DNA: TGTGCCAGCAGCTTTAGGGGGCTTAACACCGGGGAGCTGTTTTTT. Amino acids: CASSFRGLNTGELFF.

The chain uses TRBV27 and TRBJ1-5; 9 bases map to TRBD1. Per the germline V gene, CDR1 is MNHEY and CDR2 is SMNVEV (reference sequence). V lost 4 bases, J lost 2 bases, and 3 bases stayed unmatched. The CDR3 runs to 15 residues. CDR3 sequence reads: CASSSRTGGNQPQHF. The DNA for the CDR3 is TGTGCCAGCAGTTCTCGGACAGGGGGCAATCAGCCCCAGCATTTT.

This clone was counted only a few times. The DNA for the CDR3 is TGTGCCAGCAGCCGGGACAGGGGCTCCAGCGAGCAGTACTTC. Translation: CASSRDRGSSEQYF. The genes are TRBV11-2 and TRBJ2-7; 10 bases line up with TRBD1. Unmatched junction bases numbered 7, after V lost 5 bases and J lost 6 bases. Per the germline V gene, CDR1 is SGHAT and CDR2 is FQNNGV. The CDR3 spans 14 residues.

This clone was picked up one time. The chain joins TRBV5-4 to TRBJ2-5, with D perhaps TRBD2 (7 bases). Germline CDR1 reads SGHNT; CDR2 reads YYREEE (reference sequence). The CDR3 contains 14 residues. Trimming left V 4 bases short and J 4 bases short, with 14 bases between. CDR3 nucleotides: TGTGCCAGCAGCCCGGGAGGACAGATAGAGACCCAGTACTTC. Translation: CASSPGGQIETQYF.

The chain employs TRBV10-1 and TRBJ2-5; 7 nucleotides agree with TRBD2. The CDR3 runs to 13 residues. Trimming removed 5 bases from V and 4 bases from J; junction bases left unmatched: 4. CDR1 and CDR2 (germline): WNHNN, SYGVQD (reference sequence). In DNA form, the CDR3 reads TGCGCCAGCAGTATCATAGCGGGAGAGACCCAGTACTTC. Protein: CASSIIAGETQYF.

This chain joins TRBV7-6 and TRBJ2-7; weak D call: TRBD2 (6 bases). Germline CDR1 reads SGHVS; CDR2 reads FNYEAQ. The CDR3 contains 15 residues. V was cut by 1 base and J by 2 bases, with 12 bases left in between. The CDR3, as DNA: TGTGCCAGCAGCTTAGGCAGCGGGCTGACCTACGAGCAGTACTTC. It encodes CASSLGSGLTYEQYF.

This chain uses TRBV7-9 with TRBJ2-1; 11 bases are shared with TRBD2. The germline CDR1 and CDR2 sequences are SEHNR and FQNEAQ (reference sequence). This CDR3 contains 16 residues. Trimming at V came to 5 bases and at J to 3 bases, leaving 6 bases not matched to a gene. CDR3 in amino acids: CASSQGLAGYYNEQFF. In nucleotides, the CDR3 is TGTGCCAGCAGCCAAGGACTAGCGGGCTACTACAATGAGCAGTTCTTC.

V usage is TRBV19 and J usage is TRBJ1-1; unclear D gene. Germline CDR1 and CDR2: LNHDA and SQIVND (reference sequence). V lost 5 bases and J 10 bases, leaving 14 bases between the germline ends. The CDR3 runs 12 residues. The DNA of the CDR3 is TGTGCCAGTAGTCCCCAGAGGGAGAGAGCTTTCTTT. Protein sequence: CASSPQRERAFF.

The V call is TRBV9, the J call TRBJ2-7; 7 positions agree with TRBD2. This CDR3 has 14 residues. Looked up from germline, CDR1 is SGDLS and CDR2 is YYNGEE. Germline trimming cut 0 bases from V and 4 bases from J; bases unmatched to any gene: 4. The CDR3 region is CASSVGAGRYEQYF. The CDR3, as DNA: TGTGCCAGCAGCGTAGGAGCGGGGCGTTACGAGCAGTACTTC.

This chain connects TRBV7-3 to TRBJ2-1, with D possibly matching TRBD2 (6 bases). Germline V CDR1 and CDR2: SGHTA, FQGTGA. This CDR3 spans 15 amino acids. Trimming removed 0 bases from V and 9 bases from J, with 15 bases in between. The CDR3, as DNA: TGTGCCAGCAGCTTAACGGGAACGGGAGTGTTTGAGCAGTTCTTC. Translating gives CASSLTGTGVFEQFF.

This chain's CDR3 is CASSLSLADTQETQYF. As DNA, the CDR3 is TGTGCCAGCAGTTTATCGCTAGCGGATACACAAGAGACCCAGTACTTC. V usage is TRBV28 and J usage is TRBJ2-5, with TRBD2 matching over 7 bases. The length of the CDR3 is 16 residues. V lost 1 base and J lost 2; bases outside the gene matches: 7. Germline CDR1 MDHEN, CDR2 SYDVKM.

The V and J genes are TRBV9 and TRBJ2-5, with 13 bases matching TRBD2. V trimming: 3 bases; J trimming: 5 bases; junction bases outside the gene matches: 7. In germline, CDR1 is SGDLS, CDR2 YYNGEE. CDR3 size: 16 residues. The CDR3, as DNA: TGTGCCAGCAGCGCGCTCCCGACTAGCGGGAGGGAGACCCAGTACTTC. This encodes CASSALPTSGRETQYF.

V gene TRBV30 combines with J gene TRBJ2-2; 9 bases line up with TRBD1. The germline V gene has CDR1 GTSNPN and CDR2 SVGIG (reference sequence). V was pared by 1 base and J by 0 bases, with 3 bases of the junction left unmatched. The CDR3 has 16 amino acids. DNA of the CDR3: TGTGCCTGGAGTGCGGACAGGGGAACGAACACCGGGGAGCTGTTTTTT. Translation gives CAWSADRGTNTGELFF.

This CDR3 reads CASSSWTGGELFF. CDR3 DNA sequence: TGTGCCAGCAGCTCCTGGACAGGCGGGGAGCTGTTTTTT. The chain has TRBV7-2 and TRBJ2-2, with TRBD1 identical over 7 bases. This CDR3 is built from 13 residues. CDR1 and CDR2 (germline): SGHTA, FQGNSA. J lost 7 bases, V lost 4 bases, and 3 bases had no gene match.

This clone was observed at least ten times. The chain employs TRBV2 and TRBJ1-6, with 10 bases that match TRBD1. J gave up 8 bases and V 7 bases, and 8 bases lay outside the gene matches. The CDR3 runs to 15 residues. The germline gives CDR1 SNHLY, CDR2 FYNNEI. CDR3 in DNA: TGTGCCAGCAAGGAGGACAGGGGGAGGGATTCACCCCTCCACTTT. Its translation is CASKEDRGRDSPLHF.

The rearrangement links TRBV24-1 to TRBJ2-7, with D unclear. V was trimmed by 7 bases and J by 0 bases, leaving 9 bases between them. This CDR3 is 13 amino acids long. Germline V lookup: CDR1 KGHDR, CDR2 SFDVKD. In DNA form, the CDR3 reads TGTGCCACCAGCAGAGGCCTCTCCTACGAGCAGTACTTC. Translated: CATSRGLSYEQYF.